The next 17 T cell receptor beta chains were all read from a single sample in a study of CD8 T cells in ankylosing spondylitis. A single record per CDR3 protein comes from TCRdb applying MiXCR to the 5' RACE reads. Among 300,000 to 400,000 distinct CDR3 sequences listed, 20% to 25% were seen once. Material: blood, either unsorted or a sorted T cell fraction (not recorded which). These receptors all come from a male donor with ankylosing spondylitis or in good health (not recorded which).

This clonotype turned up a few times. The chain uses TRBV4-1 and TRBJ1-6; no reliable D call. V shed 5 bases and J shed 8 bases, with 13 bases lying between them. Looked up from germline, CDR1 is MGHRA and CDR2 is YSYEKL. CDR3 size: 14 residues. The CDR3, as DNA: TGCGCCAGCAGCATCACAGAGGCAGATTCACCCCTCCACTTT. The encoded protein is CASSITEADSPLHF.

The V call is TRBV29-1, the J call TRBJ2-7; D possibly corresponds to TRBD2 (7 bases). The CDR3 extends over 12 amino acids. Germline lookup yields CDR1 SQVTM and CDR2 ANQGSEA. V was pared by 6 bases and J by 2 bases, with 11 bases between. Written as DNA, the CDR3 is TGCAGCGTCGAGGGGGGGCCCTACGAGCAGTACTTC. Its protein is CSVEGGPYEQYF.

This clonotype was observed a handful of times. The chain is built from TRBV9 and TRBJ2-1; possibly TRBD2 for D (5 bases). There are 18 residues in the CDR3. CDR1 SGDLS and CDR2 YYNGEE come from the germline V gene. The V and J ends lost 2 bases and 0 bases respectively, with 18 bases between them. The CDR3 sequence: CASSVPTTSGGSYNEQFF. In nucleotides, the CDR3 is TGTGCCAGCAGCGTCCCCACCACGAGCGGCGGCTCCTACAATGAGCAGTTCTTC.

This CDR3 is CASSLELGTNEQFF. In nucleotides, the CDR3 is TGTGCCAGCAGCTTAGAACTGGGTACCAATGAGCAGTTCTTC. V is TRBV7-9 and J is TRBJ2-1, with D unclear. CDR3 size: 14 residues. V was cut by 1 base and J by 6 bases, with 10 bases left in between. Germline CDR1 SEHNR, CDR2 FQNEAQ (reference sequence). The full variable domain, in which reference TRBV7-9 and TRBJ2-1 provide the parts outside the CDR3, is DTGVSQNPRHKITKRGQNVTFRCDPISEHNRLYWYRQTLGQGPEFLTYFQNEAQLEKSRLLSDRFSAERPKGSFSTLEIQRTEQGDSAMYLCASSLELGTNEQFFGPGTRLTVL.

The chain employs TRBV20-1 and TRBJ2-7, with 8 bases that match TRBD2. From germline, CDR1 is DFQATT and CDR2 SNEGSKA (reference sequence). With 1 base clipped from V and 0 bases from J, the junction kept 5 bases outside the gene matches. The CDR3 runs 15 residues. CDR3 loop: CSARVSGVPSYEQYF. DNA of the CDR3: TGCAGTGCTAGAGTTAGCGGGGTACCCTCCTACGAGCAGTACTTC.

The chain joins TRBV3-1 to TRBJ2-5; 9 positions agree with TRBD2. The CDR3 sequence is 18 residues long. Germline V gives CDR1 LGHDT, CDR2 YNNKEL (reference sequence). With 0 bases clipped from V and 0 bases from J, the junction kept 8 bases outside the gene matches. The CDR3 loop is CASSQDPPAGGYQETQYF. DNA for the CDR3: TGTGCCAGCAGCCAAGACCCGCCGGCGGGGGGGTACCAAGAGACCCAGTACTTC.

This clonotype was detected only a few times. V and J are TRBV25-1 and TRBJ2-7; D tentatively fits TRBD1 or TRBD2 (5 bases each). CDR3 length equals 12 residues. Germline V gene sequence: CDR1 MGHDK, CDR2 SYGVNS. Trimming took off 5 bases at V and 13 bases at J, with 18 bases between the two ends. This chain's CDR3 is CASSSTGTDVYF. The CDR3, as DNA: TGTGCCAGCAGTTCAACCGGGACGGACGTCTACTTC.

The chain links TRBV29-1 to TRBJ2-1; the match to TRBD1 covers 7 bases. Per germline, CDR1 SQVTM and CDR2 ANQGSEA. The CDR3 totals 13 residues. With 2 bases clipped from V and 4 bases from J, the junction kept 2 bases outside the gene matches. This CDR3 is CSVETGEYNEQFF. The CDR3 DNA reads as TGCAGCGTTGAAACAGGGGAGTACAATGAGCAGTTCTTC.

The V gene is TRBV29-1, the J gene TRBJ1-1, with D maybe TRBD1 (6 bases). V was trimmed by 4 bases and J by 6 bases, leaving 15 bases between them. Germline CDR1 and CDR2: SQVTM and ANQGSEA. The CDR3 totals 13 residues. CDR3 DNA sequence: TGCAGCGTTGCAGAAACACAGGGACCTGAAGCTTTCTTT. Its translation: CSVAETQGPEAFF. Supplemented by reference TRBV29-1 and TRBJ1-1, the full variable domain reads SAVISQKPSRDICQRGTSLTIQCQVDSQVTMMFWYRQQPGQSLTLIATANQGSEATYESGFVIDKFPISRPNLTFSTLTVSNMSPEDSSIYLCSVAETQGPEAFFGQGTRLTVV.

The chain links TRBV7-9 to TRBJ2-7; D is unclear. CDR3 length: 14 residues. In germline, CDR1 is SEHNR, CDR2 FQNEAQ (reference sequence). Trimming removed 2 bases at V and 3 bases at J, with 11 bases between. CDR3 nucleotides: TGTGCCAGCAGCTTATCGATACTGGACTACGAGCAGTACTTC. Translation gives CASSLSILDYEQYF.

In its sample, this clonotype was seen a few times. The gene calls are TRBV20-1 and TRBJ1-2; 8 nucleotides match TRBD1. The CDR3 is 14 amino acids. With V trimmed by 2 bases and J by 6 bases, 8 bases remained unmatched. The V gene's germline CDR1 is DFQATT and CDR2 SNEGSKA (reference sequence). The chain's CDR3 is CSARQDRDFDGYTF. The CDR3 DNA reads TGCAGTGCTAGACAGGACAGGGATTTTGATGGCTACACCTTC.

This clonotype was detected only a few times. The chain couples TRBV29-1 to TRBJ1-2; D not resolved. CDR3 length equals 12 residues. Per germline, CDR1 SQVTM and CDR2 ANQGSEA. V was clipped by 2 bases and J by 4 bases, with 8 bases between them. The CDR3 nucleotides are TGCAGCGTTGAAACAAACAGCTATGGCTACACCTTC. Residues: CSVETNSYGYTF.

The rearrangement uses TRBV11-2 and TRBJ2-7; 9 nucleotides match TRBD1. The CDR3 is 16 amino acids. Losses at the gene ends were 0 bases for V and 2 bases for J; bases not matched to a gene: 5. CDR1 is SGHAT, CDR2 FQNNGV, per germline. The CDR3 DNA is TGTGCCAGCAGCTTAGATCGCGGGACAGGGACCTACGAGCAGTACTTC. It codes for CASSLDRGTGTYEQYF.

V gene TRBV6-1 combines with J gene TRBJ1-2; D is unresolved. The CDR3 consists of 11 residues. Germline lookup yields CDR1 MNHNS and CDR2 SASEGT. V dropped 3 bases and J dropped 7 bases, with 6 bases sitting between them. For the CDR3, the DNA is TGTGCCAGCAGTGATGTCGGTGGCTACACCTTC. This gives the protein CASSDVGGYTF.

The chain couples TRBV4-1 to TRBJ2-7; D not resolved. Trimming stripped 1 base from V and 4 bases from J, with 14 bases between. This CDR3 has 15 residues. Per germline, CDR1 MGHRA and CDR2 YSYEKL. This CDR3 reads CASSQVWGGNYEQYF. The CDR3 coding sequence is TGCGCCAGCAGCCAAGTCTGGGGTGGAAATTACGAGCAGTACTTC.

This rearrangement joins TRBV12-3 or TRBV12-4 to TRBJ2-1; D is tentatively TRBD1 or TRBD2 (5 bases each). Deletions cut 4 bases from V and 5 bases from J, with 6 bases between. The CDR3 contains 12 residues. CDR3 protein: CASSWGHNEQFF. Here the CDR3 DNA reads TGTGCCAGCAGTTGGGGACACAATGAGCAGTTCTTC.

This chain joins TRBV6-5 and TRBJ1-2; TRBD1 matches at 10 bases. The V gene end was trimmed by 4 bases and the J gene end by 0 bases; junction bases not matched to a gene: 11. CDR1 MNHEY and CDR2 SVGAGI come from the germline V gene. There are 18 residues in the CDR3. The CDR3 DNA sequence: TGTGCCAGCAGTTCACTCGGGGGACAGGGGATTACTAACTATGGCTACACCTTC. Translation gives CASSSLGGQGITNYGYTF.